One sample yielded the 3 T cell receptor beta chains listed below, sequenced in a study of blood T cell repertoires in COVID-19 (dated by TCRdb to the early 2020s). The method was the immunoSEQ multiplex PCR assay. The clones in this table, taken by TCRdb from immuneACCESS, are in-frame only. Not every clone is retained; where verified, under half of the shortfall comes from an unresolved V gene, and the cause of the rest is unknown. The table for this sample lists over 130,000 clones; roughly 90% of them were counted only once. 3.5% to 5% of the sample belongs to the ten largest clones. What was sequenced was peripheral blood. These receptors originate from a woman aged 55-69 years with active or convalescent COVID-19.

This rearrangement joins TRBV6-5 to TRBJ1-1; D may be TRBD1 (6 bases). V was shortened by 5 bases and J by 11 bases, with 12 bases between the two germline ends. This CDR3 is built from 11 residues. The germline V gene has CDR1 MNHEY and CDR2 SVGAGI. Here the CDR3 DNA reads TGTGCCAGCAGTCCAGGGGTGGGGGCTTTCTTT. Its protein is CASSPGVGAFF.

V is TRBV6-2 or TRBV6-3 and J is TRBJ1-6; the match to TRBD1 covers 9 bases. Unmatched junction bases numbered 15, after V lost 6 bases and J lost 0 bases. The CDR3 is 20 amino acids. Germline V lookup: CDR1 MNHEY, CDR2 SVGEGT. CDR3 amino acids: CASSRRPSPGQGSYNSPLHF. As DNA, the CDR3 is TGTGCCAGCAGCCGCCGCCCTTCACCGGGACAGGGCTCCTATAATTCACCCCTCCACTTT.

The V and J genes are TRBV9 and TRBJ2-3, with 10 bases that match TRBD2. The CDR3 consists of 17 residues. Unmatched junction bases numbered 4, after V lost 0 bases and J lost 0 bases. Germline V gene sequence: CDR1 SGDLS, CDR2 YYNGEE. This CDR3 is CASSVAASGGSTDTQYF. Here the CDR3 DNA reads TGTGCCAGCAGCGTAGCGGCTAGCGGGGGTAGCACAGATACGCAGTATTTT.